What follows are 27 T cell receptor beta chains derived from one specimen sequenced in a study of blood T cell repertoires in COVID-19. Assay: immunoSEQ multiplex PCR; the TCRdb copy retains only in-frame clones and omits some. The sample yields about 190,000 clones, around 87% seen once. Sequencing input: peripheral blood. These receptors originate from a man aged 45 to 65 with acute or convalescent COVID-19.

This chain uses TRBV5-4 with TRBJ2-2; a possible D gene is TRBD1 (6 bases). Germline values: CDR1 SGHNT, CDR2 YYREEE (reference sequence). V gave up 5 bases and J gave up 4 bases, with 15 bases separating them. The CDR3 length is 15 residues. The CDR3 loop is CASRASGAATGELFF. The CDR3 bases are TGTGCCAGCAGAGCCTCAGGGGCGGCCACCGGGGAGCTGTTTTTT.

The chain employs TRBV11-2 and TRBJ2-3; tentatively, D is TRBD1 (6 bases). Germline V gene sequence: CDR1 SGHAT, CDR2 FQNNGV. V lost 2 bases to trimming and J lost 3 bases, with 9 bases between them. The CDR3 loop spans 14 amino acids. The CDR3 spells CASSLSRGTDTQYF. As DNA, the CDR3 is TGTGCCAGCAGCTTATCCAGGGGTACAGATACGCAGTATTTT.

The V and J genes are TRBV10-3 and TRBJ2-2; 14 bases line up with TRBD2. The V segment lost 0 bases and the J segment 4 bases; nucleotides outside the gene matches: 4. The CDR3 sequence is 18 residues long. CDR1 and CDR2 (germline): ENHRY, SYGVKD. The CDR3 loop is CAISESQGLAGVTGELFF. The CDR3 DNA follows: TGTGCCATCAGTGAGTCGCAGGGACTAGCGGGAGTCACCGGGGAGCTGTTTTTT.

The chain carries TRBV11-2 and TRBJ2-7; perhaps TRBD1 as D (6 bases). This CDR3 contains 14 residues. V lost 5 bases and J 7 bases, leaving 18 bases between the germline ends. Germline-derived CDR1 and CDR2 are SGHAT and FQNNGV. CDR3 DNA: TGTGCCAGCAGCCCCGACAGGAACCTGGGGGAGCAGTACTTC. Translated: CASSPDRNLGEQYF.

The CDR3 here is CASNAGGPTDTQYF. DNA of the CDR3: TGTGCCAGCAACGCGGGGGGGCCCACAGATACGCAGTATTTT. The V gene is TRBV6-5, the J gene TRBJ2-3, with TRBD2 matching 9 bases. Germline CDR1 MNHEY, CDR2 SVGAGI. V lost 7 bases to trimming and J lost 2 bases; unmatched junction nucleotides: 4. The CDR3 is 14 residues long.

This chain joins TRBV15 and TRBJ2-3; 8 positions match TRBD2. V was pared by 0 bases and J by 4 bases, with 12 bases of the junction left unmatched. Germline lookup yields CDR1 LNHNV and CDR2 YYDKDF (reference sequence). CDR3 size: 18 residues. CDR3 DNA: TGTGCCACCAGCAGAGATGTGAGCGGGAGCCTCGGCGCAGATACGCAGTATTTT. It encodes CATSRDVSGSLGADTQYF.

The chain uses TRBV29-1 and TRBJ2-3; D is possibly TRBD1 (6 bases). The CDR3 is 16 amino acids. Germline lookup yields CDR1 SQVTM and CDR2 ANQGSEA. V was trimmed by 0 bases and J by 2 bases, leaving 15 bases between them. CDR3 loop: CSVEDPHRALTDTQYF. CDR3 sequence (DNA): TGCAGCGTTGAAGATCCGCACAGGGCCCTCACAGATACGCAGTATTTT.

The chain links TRBV7-2 to TRBJ1-4; 7 nucleotides line up with TRBD1. This CDR3 region has 15 residues. V lost 4 bases, J lost 6 bases, and 8 bases stayed unmatched. The germline V gene has CDR1 SGHTA and CDR2 FQGNSA. CDR3 sequence reads: CASSSTGVGDEKLFF. CDR3 nucleotide sequence: TGTGCCAGCAGCTCTACAGGGGTTGGAGATGAAAAACTGTTTTTT.

This rearrangement joins TRBV19 to TRBJ2-2; TRBD1 might be the D (6 bases). Looked up from germline, CDR1 is LNHDA and CDR2 is SQIVND (reference sequence). Deletions cut 9 bases from V and 1 base from J, with 18 bases between. The CDR3 has 16 amino acids. The CDR3 sequence is CASLIPGTQNTGELFF. The CDR3 DNA sequence: TGTGCCAGCCTTATTCCCGGGACACAGAACACCGGGGAGCTGTTTTTT.

The chain has TRBV4-3 and TRBJ2-3, with D possibly TRBD1 on 6 matching bases. V lost 0 bases to trimming and J lost 6 bases, with 19 bases between them. CDR1 and CDR2 (germline): LGHNA, YSLEER. The CDR3 sequence is 17 residues long. The CDR3 DNA reads TGCGCCAGCAGCCAAGATCGGGCCAGGGGATTAGGGGATACGCAGTATTTT. Encoded protein: CASSQDRARGLGDTQYF.

This clone has more than one count but fewer than ten. This chain joins TRBV28 and TRBJ1-4; D might be TRBD1 (5 bases). Germline V gene lookup returns CDR1 MDHEN and CDR2 SYDVKM. The CDR3 loop spans 15 amino acids. V lost 3 bases and J 7 bases, leaving 15 bases between the germline ends. CDR3 sequence (DNA): TGTGCCAGCAGTTTGGTCGGGGGGGATCGTGAAAAACTGTTTTTT. Protein: CASSLVGGDREKLFF.

V gene TRBV2 combines with J gene TRBJ2-3; D gene ambiguous. Germline CDR1 SNHLY, CDR2 FYNNEI. V was pared by 3 bases and J by 4 bases, with 14 bases between. This CDR3 comprises 15 residues. This chain's CDR3 is CASSESEVPPDTQYF. Written as DNA, the CDR3 is TGTGCCAGCAGTGAGTCAGAAGTGCCCCCAGATACGCAGTATTTT.

The V gene is TRBV19, the J gene TRBJ2-3, with 7 positions matching TRBD1. J gave up 6 bases and V 5 bases, and 8 bases lay outside the gene matches. Per the germline V gene, CDR1 is LNHDA and CDR2 is SQIVND (reference sequence). The CDR3 is 14 amino acids. CDR3 bases: TGTGCCAGTAGTTTGACAGGGAGAGTGGATACGCAGTATTTT. Encoded protein: CASSLTGRVDTQYF.

The V gene is TRBV25-1, the J gene TRBJ2-5, with D perhaps matching TRBD1 (5 bases). The germline V and J ends were trimmed by 6 bases and 1 base, with 12 bases remaining between them. CDR1 and CDR2 (germline): MGHDK, SYGVNS. The CDR3 length is 14 residues. DNA of the CDR3: TGTGCCAGCAGGGGTGACAGCGTCCAAGAGACCCAGTACTTC. This gives the protein CASRGDSVQETQYF.

The chain employs TRBV19 and TRBJ2-3, with no clear D. CDR1 is LNHDA, CDR2 SQIVND, per germline (reference sequence). Trimming took off 5 bases at V and 5 bases at J, with 20 bases between the two ends. This CDR3 contains 16 residues. The CDR3 coding sequence is TGTGCCAGTAGTCCCACAGTTCTACGGATGGTAGATACGCAGTATTTT. As protein: CASSPTVLRMVDTQYF. The whole variable domain, filled in from reference TRBV19 and TRBJ2-3, reads DGGITQSPKYLFRKEGQNVTLSCEQNLNHDAMYWYRQDPGQGLRLIYYSQIVNDFQKGDIAEGYSVSREKKESFPLTVTSAQKNPTAFYLCASSPTVLRMVDTQYFGPGTRLTVL.

The chain joins TRBV6-5 to TRBJ2-3, with TRBD2 as a possible D gene (6 bases). With 2 bases removed from V and 5 bases from J, the gap between germline ends came to 14 bases. CDR1 MNHEY and CDR2 SVGAGI come from the germline V gene. The CDR3 loop spans 15 amino acids. The CDR3, as DNA: TGTGCCAGCAGTTACACGGGGACTGGCGTAGATACGCAGTATTTT. Protein: CASSYTGTGVDTQYF.

The genes are TRBV7-9 and TRBJ1-4; D is ambiguous. V was trimmed by 1 base and J by 5 bases, leaving 11 bases between them. CDR3 size: 15 residues. Looked up from germline, CDR1 is SEHNR and CDR2 is FQNEAQ (reference sequence). This CDR3 is CASSLVGAGNEKLFF. Here the CDR3 DNA reads TGTGCCAGCAGCTTAGTGGGTGCGGGAAATGAAAAACTGTTTTTT.

The J gene is TRBJ2-1, the V gene TRBV7-6; the match to TRBD2 covers 7 bases. The ends lost 6 bases at V and 5 bases at J; junction bases unmatched: 13. Germline V gene lookup returns CDR1 SGHVS and CDR2 FNYEAQ. The CDR3 loop spans 16 amino acids. The CDR3 loop reads CASSLTSGAGNNEQFF. For the CDR3, the DNA is TGTGCCAGCAGTTTAACGTCGGGAGCGGGGAACAATGAGCAGTTCTTC.

This clone was observed once. The V gene is TRBV5-1, the J gene TRBJ1-2, with 10 bases matching TRBD1. The CDR3 runs to 15 residues. Germline assignment: CDR1 SGHRS and CDR2 YFSETQ. J gave up 6 bases and V 7 bases, and 12 bases lay outside the gene matches. The CDR3 loop reads CASGRDRGNLDGYTF. The DNA for the CDR3 is TGCGCCAGCGGCCGGGACAGGGGTAATTTAGATGGCTACACCTTC.

CDR3: CAISGGTGGGSNQPQHF. The CDR3 bases are TGTGCCATCAGTGGAGGGACAGGGGGAGGTAGCAATCAGCCCCAGCATTTT. J is TRBJ1-5 and V is TRBV10-3, with 11 nucleotides matching TRBD1. V lost 4 bases to trimming and J lost 0 bases; unmatched junction nucleotides: 5. Germline values: CDR1 ENHRY, CDR2 SYGVKD. CDR3 length: 17 residues.

This clone was counted between two and nine times. The rearrangement joins TRBV4-1 to TRBJ2-7; TRBD1 matches 8 bases. The junction had 4 bases not matched to a gene; V was cut back by 5 bases and J by 1 base. The CDR3 has 14 amino acids. Germline V gene data show CDR1 as MGHRA and CDR2 as YSYEKL. CDR3 nucleotides: TGCGCCAGCAGCACCGGGACAGGTTCCTACGAGCAGTACTTC. It codes for CASSTGTGSYEQYF.

The chain is built from TRBV28 and TRBJ2-4, with D perhaps matching TRBD1 (5 bases). The CDR3 contains 14 residues. Trimming stripped 1 base from V and 5 bases from J, with 9 bases between. Germline assignment: CDR1 MDHEN and CDR2 SYDVKM. The CDR3 is CASSLSGPENIQYF. The CDR3 DNA sequence: TGTGCCAGCAGTTTATCAGGGCCCGAAAACATTCAGTACTTC.

V is TRBV6-6 and J is TRBJ2-5; D gene unclear. The CDR3 runs to 13 residues. V lost 7 bases and J 1 base, leaving 10 bases between the germline ends. CDR1 and CDR2 from the germline V gene are MNHNY and SVGAGI (reference sequence). The chain's CDR3 is CASNYRFQETQYF. Here the CDR3 DNA reads TGTGCCAGCAACTACCGGTTCCAAGAGACCCAGTACTTC.

With regard to this clone: The junction departs from germline at one end; a sequencing error may be responsible. This chain joins TRBV24-1 and TRBJ1-4, with D unresolved. Germline-derived CDR1 and CDR2 are KGHDR and SFDVKD. The CDR3 is made up of 9 amino acids. CDR3 sequence: CATTPPYSW. The CDR3 coding sequence is TGTGCCACCACCCCCCCCTATTCTTGG.

The chain couples TRBV3-1 (or the pseudogene TRBV3-2) to TRBJ1-1, with D perhaps TRBD1 (5 bases). The V gene lost 1 base and the J gene lost 0 bases, with 15 bases spanning the gap. In germline, CDR1 is LGHDT, CDR2 YNNKEL (reference sequence). The CDR3 extends over 17 amino acids. The CDR3 DNA sequence: TGTGCCAGCAGCCAAGGCAGTGTTCAGGGAATGAACACTGAAGCTTTCTTT. This gives the protein CASSQGSVQGMNTEAFF.

The chain carries TRBV4-1 and TRBJ1-1; D unresolved. V was cut by 4 bases and J by 5 bases, with 26 bases left in between. The CDR3 has 18 amino acids. Germline V gives CDR1 MGHRA, CDR2 YSYEKL. As DNA, the CDR3 is TGCGCCAGCAGCCCCCTTTACGAAGGCTTCAGAGGTGATACTGAAGCTTTCTTT. This codes for CASSPLYEGFRGDTEAFF.

The gene calls are TRBV5-1 and TRBJ2-7; D uncertain. This CDR3 is built from 13 residues. Deletions cut 3 bases from V and 0 bases from J, with 7 bases between. Germline loops: CDR1 SGHRS, CDR2 YFSETQ. CDR3 region: CASSYTVSYEQYF. DNA for the CDR3: TGCGCCAGCAGCTATACAGTCTCCTACGAGCAGTACTTC.